These 14 T cell receptor beta chains originate from one sample sequenced in a study of cytomegalovirus exposure and HLA in healthy donors. The PCR used 60 Vbeta and 13 Jbeta primers. Clones were sequenced by immunoSEQ multiplex PCR, and TCRdb holds only the in-frame ones, with some missing. The table lists about 64,000 clones. Sequencing used PBMCs. Every receptor here comes from a woman aged 18-29 years in good health and CMV-seronegative.

The J gene is TRBJ2-5, the V gene TRBV6-1; weak D call: TRBD2 (6 bases). The J call is doubtful: the DNA matches TRBJ2-7 better. The germline gives CDR1 MNHNS, CDR2 SASEGT. The CDR3 has 15 residues. CDR3 loop: CASSEEAGTPYEQYF. As DNA, the CDR3 is TGTGCCAGCAGTGAAGAGGCGGGGACTCCCTACGAGCAGTACTTC.

The chain has TRBV9 and TRBJ2-2, with D unclear. CDR1 SGDLS and CDR2 YYNGEE come from the germline V gene. V gave up 0 bases and J gave up 2 bases, with 14 bases separating them. This CDR3 is 17 amino acids long. This CDR3 is CASSVALGAPNTGELFF. In nucleotides, the CDR3 is TGTGCCAGCAGCGTAGCCCTAGGTGCCCCAAACACCGGGGAGCTGTTTTTT.

J is TRBJ2-7 and V is TRBV10-1, with 8 nucleotides matching TRBD1. V shed 0 bases and J 3 bases; nucleotides not matched to a gene: 4. In germline, CDR1 is WNHNN, CDR2 SYGVQD (reference sequence). This CDR3 has 15 residues. The CDR3 nucleotides read TGCGCCAGCAGTGAGTCGAGACAGGGGATCTACGAGCAGTACTTC. Translation: CASSESRQGIYEQYF.

The J gene is TRBJ1-2, the V gene TRBV6-5; weak D call: TRBD1 (6 bases). V was cut by 7 bases and J by 6 bases, with 18 bases left in between. This CDR3 contains 14 residues. Per germline, CDR1 MNHEY and CDR2 SVGAGI. This chain's CDR3 is CASKQGQAVDGYTF. In DNA form, the CDR3 reads TGTGCCAGCAAGCAGGGGCAGGCCGTAGATGGCTACACCTTC.

V is TRBV5-1 and J is TRBJ2-7; TRBD2 aligns across 12 bases. V was clipped by 4 bases and J by 7 bases; unmatched bases: 15. CDR3 size: 17 residues. Germline CDR1 and CDR2: SGHRS and YFSETQ. The CDR3 region is CASSEGATSGGRGEQYF. CDR3 in DNA: TGCGCCAGCAGCGAGGGTGCGACTAGCGGGGGTCGGGGTGAGCAGTACTTC.

The chain combines TRBV10-3 with TRBJ1-2; 7 nucleotides line up with TRBD1. This CDR3 spans 15 amino acids. V trimming: 5 bases; J trimming: 5 bases; junction bases outside the gene matches: 11. Germline CDR1 ENHRY, CDR2 SYGVKD. The CDR3 protein is CAISNRQGQGYGYTF. The CDR3 bases are TGTGCCATCAGTAATAGACAGGGCCAGGGATATGGCTACACCTTC.

The chain joins TRBV25-1 to TRBJ1-1; 8 bases are a match to TRBD1. This CDR3 has 14 amino acids. The V and J ends lost 3 bases and 1 base, in that order; junction bases with no gene match: 1. The V gene's germline CDR1 is MGHDK and CDR2 SYGVNS. As DNA, the CDR3 is TGTGCCAGCAGTGAGGGACAGGCGAACACTGAAGCTTTCTTT. Translated, it gives CASSEGQANTEAFF.

This sequence joins TRBV6-5 and TRBJ1-4; TRBD1 matches at 7 bases. The V gene's germline CDR1 is MNHEY and CDR2 SVGAGI. V lost 2 bases to trimming and J lost 2 bases; unmatched junction nucleotides: 5. The CDR3 length is 16 residues. In DNA form, the CDR3 reads TGTGCCAGCAGTTACGATGGAGGGGGCACTAATGAAAAACTGTTTTTT. It codes for CASSYDGGGTNEKLFF.

This chain uses TRBV6-5 with TRBJ1-3; D remains unclear. This CDR3 comprises 15 residues. The V and J ends lost 6 bases and 1 base respectively, with 13 bases between them. Germline lookup yields CDR1 MNHEY and CDR2 SVGAGI. CDR3 nucleotides: TGTGCCAGCAGCCAGACACCCGTGTCTGGAAACACCATATATTTT. Translating gives CASSQTPVSGNTIYF.

This chain connects TRBV18 to TRBJ2-4; weak D call: TRBD2 (5 bases). The V and J ends lost 0 bases and 7 bases respectively, with 7 bases between them. The CDR3 runs 13 residues. Germline V gene lookup returns CDR1 KGHSH and CDR2 LQKENI. CDR3 bases: TGTGCCAGCTCACCACCGGGAGACAACATTCAGTACTTC. It yields the protein CASSPPGDNIQYF.

The V and J genes are TRBV29-1 and TRBJ1-1, with D perhaps matching TRBD1 (5 bases). V was shortened by 6 bases and J by 1 base, with 18 bases between the two germline ends. Germline V gene sequence: CDR1 SQVTM, CDR2 ANQGSEA. This CDR3 contains 15 residues. CDR3 protein: CSVTAGATRNTEAFF. The CDR3 DNA is TGCAGCGTGACTGCTGGGGCCACCCGGAACACTGAAGCTTTCTTT.

V is TRBV4-1 and J is TRBJ1-2; D remains unclear. The germline V gene encodes CDR1 MGHRA and CDR2 YSYEKL. With 1 base removed from V and 8 bases from J, the gap between germline ends came to 11 bases. CDR3 length: 13 amino acids. This CDR3 reads CASSQVGREGYTF. In DNA form, the CDR3 reads TGCGCCAGCAGCCAAGTAGGGAGGGAGGGCTACACCTTC.

This rearrangement joins TRBV5-1 to TRBJ1-2, with 8 bases identical to TRBD1. Unmatched junction bases numbered 15, after V lost 4 bases and J lost 4 bases. CDR3 length: 17 amino acids. The germline V gene has CDR1 SGHRS and CDR2 YFSETQ. The CDR3 nucleotides read TGCGCCAGCAGCGCTGACAGGGGCTCGTATGATAGCTATGGCTACACCTTC. Translating it yields CASSADRGSYDSYGYTF. The whole variable domain, remainder taken from reference TRBV5-1 and TRBJ1-2, is KAGVTQTPRYLIKTRGQQVTLSCSPISGHRSVSWYQQTPGQGLQFLFEYFSETQRNKGNFPGRFSGRQFSNSRSEMNVSTLELGDSALYLCASSADRGSYDSYGYTFGSGTRLTVV.

The chain has TRBV6-1 and TRBJ2-7, with D possibly matching TRBD1 (5 bases). This CDR3 spans 16 amino acids. Trimming shortened V by 2 bases and J by 0 bases, and 14 bases separated the two germline ends. CDR1 is MNHNS and CDR2 is SASEGT in the germline V gene. The CDR3 loop reads CASSENLGHRSYEQYF. In nucleotides, the CDR3 is TGTGCCAGCAGTGAAAACTTAGGACACCGCTCCTACGAGCAGTACTTC.